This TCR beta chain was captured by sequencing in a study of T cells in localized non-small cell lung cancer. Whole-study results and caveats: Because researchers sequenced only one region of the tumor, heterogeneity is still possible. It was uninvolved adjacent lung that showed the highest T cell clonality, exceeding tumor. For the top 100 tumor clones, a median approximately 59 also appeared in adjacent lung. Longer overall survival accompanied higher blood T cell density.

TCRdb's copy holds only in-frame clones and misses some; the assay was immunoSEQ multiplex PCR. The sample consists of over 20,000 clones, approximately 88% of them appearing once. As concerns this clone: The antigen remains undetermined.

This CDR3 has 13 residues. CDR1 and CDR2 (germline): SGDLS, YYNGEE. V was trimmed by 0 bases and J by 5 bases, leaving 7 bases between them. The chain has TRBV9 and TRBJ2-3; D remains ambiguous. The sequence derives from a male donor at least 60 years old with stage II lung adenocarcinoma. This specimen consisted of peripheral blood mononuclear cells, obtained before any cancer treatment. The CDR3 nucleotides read TGTGCCAGCAGCGTAGCTTTCGAAGATACGCAGTATTTT. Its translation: CASSVAFEDTQYF.